This T cell receptor (beta chain) derives from a study of Graves' ophthalmopathy and Graves' hyperthyroidism. Study-wide background: Peripheral blood samples were taken at initial diagnosis, before any treatment.

Study-level points and caveats: Blood also contained most of the expanded thyroid clonotypes above 0.001 frequency.

The sequenced template was RNA, covering the TCR beta CDR3 region. Investigators did first-round RT-PCR with HTBI primers, then second-round multiplex PCR. TCRdb passed the multiplex PCR reads through MiXCR, listing each CDR3 protein once. This table holds fewer than 400,000 distinct CDR3 sequences, about 16% found once. In this sample, this clonotype turned up many times. What it binds is not known. If patients had other autoimmune diseases, uncontrolled infections, pregnancy or lactation, they were excluded. Patients were diagnosed from clinical symptoms, serum thyroxine, TRAb, thyroid ultrasound and orbital computed tomography. V was shortened by 1 base and J by 11 bases, with 15 bases between the two germline ends. CDR3 length: 15 residues.

The sequence derives from a woman aged 18-30 years with Graves' ophthalmopathy. The chain employs TRBV12-3 or TRBV12-4 and TRBJ1-6; D not resolved. Source material: peripheral blood. CDR3: CASSLGRPAATPLHF. The CDR3 DNA sequence: TGTGCCAGCAGTTTAGGGAGACCGGCAGCGACACCCCTCCACTTT.